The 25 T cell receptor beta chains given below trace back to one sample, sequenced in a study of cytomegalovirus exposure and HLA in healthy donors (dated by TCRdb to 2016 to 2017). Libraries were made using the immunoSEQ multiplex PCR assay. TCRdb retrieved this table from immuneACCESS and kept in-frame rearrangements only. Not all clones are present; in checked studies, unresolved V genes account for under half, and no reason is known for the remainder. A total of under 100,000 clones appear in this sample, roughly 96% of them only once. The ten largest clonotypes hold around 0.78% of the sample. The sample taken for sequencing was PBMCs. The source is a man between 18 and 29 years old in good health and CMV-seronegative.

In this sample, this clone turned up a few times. In DNA, the CDR3 is TGTGCCAGCAGTATTAGCGATGAGCAGTTCTTC. Translation: CASSISDEQFF. V and J are TRBV28 and TRBJ2-1; a possible D gene is TRBD2 (5 bases). This CDR3 has 11 amino acids. The germline gives CDR1 MDHEN, CDR2 SYDVKM. Between the trimmed V and J ends, which lost 5 bases and 8 bases, there was a span of 7 bases.

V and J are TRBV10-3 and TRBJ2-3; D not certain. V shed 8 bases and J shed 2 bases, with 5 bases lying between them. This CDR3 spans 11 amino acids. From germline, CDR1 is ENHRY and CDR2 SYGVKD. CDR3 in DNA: TGTGCCATCGCAGACACAGATACGCAGTATTTT. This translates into CAIADTDTQYF.

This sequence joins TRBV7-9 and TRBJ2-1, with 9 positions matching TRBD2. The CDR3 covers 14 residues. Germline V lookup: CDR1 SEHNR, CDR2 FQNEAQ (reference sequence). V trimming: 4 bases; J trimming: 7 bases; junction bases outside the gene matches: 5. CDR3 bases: TGTGCCAGCAGCTGGGCTAGCGGGAAAAATGAGCAGTTCTTC. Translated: CASSWASGKNEQFF.

The chain's CDR3 is CASSEGWGNTEAFF. CDR3 sequence (DNA): TGTGCCAGCAGTGAGGGCTGGGGAAACACTGAAGCTTTCTTT. V is TRBV6-6 and J is TRBJ1-1, with D unclear. This CDR3 region has 14 residues. Germline values: CDR1 MNHNY, CDR2 SVGAGI (reference sequence). With 5 bases removed from V and 2 bases from J, the gap between germline ends came to 12 bases.

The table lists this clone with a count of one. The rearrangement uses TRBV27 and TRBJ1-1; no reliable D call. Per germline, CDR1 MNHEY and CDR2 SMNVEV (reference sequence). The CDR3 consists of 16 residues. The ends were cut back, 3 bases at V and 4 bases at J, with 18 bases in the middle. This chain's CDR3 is CASSFGIRDGGTEAFF. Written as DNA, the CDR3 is TGTGCCAGCAGTTTCGGTATCCGGGATGGAGGCACTGAAGCTTTCTTT.

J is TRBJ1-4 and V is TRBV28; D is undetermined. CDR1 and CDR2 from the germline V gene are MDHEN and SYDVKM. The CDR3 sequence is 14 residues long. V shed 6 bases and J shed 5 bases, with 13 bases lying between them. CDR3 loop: CASRNPGDNEKLFF. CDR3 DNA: TGTGCCAGCAGGAATCCGGGAGACAATGAAAAACTGTTTTTT.

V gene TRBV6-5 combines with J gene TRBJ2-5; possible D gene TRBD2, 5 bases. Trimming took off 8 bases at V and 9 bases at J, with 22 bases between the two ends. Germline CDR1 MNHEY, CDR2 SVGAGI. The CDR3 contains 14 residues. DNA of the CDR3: TGTGCCAGCCGGGCTCAAAGTCCGACCGGGGCCCAGTACTTC. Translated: CASRAQSPTGAQYF.

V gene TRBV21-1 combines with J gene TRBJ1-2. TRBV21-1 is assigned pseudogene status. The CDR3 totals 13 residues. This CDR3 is CASSNGGSGGYTF. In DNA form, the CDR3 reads TGTGCCAGCAGCAATGGGGGGTCGGGTGGCTACACCTTC.

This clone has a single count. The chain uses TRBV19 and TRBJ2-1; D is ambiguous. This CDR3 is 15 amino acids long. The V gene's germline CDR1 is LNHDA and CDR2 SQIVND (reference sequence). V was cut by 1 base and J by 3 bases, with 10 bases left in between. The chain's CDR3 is CASSIVREYYNEQFF. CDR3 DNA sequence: TGTGCCAGTAGTATAGTCCGAGAGTACTACAATGAGCAGTTCTTC. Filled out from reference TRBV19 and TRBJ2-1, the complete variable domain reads DGGITQSPKYLFRKEGQNVTLSCEQNLNHDAMYWYRQDPGQGLRLIYYSQIVNDFQKGDIAEGYSVSREKKESFPLTVTSAQKNPTAFYLCASSIVREYYNEQFFGPGTRLTVL.

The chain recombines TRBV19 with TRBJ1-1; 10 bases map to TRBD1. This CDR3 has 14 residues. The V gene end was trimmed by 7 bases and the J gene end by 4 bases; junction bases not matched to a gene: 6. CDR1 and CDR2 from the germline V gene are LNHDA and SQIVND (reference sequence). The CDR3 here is CASKTGTGVTEAFF. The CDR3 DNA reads TGTGCCAGTAAAACCGGGACAGGGGTCACTGAAGCTTTCTTT. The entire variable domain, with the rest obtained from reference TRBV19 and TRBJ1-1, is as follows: DGGITQSPKYLFRKEGQNVTLSCEQNLNHDAMYWYRQDPGQGLRLIYYSQIVNDFQKGDIAEGYSVSREKKESFPLTVTSAQKNPTAFYLCASKTGTGVTEAFFGQGTRLTVV.

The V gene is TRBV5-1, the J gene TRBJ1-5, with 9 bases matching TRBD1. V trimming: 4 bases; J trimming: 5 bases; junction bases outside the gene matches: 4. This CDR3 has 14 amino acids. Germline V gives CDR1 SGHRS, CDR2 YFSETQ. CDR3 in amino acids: CASSPRQGDQPQHF. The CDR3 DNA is TGCGCCAGCAGCCCCCGACAGGGGGATCAGCCCCAGCATTTT.

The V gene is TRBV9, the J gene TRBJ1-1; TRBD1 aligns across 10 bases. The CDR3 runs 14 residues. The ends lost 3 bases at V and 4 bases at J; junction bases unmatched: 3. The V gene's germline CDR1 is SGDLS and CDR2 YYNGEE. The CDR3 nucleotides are TGTGCCAGCAGCGATTGGGACAGGGGCACTGAAGCTTTCTTT. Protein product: CASSDWDRGTEAFF.

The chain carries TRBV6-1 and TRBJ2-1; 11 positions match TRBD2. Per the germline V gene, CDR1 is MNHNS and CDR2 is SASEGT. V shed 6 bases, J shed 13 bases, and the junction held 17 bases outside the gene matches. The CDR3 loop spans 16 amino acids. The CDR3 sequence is CASSEPGTSGTMSQFF. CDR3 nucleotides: TGTGCCAGCAGCGAACCCGGGACTAGCGGTACAATGAGTCAGTTCTTC.

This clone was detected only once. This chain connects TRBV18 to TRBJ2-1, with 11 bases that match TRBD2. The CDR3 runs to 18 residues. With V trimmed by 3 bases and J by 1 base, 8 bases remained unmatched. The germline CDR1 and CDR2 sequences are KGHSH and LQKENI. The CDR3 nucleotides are TGTGCCAGCTCACCTTTCACACTAGCGGGAGTGTCCTACAATGAGCAGTTCTTC. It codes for CASSPFTLAGVSYNEQFF.

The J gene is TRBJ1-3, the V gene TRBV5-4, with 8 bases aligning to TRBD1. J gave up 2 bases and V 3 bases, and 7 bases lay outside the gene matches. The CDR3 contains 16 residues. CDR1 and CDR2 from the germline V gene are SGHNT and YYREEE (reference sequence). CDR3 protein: CASSSTTGGAGNTIYF. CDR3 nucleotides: TGTGCCAGCAGCTCAACAACAGGGGGGGCTGGAAACACCATATATTTT.

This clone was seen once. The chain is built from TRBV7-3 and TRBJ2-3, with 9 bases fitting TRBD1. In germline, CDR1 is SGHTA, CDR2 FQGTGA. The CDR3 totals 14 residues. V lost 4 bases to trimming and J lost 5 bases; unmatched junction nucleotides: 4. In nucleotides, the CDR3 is TGTGCCAGCAGCTCACAGGGGGCTGAAGATACGCAGTATTTT. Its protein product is CASSSQGAEDTQYF.

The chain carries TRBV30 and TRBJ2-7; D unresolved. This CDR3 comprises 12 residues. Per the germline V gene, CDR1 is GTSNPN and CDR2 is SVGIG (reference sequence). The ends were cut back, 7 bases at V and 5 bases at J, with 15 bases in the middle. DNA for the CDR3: TGTGCCTTGATTCCGAGAGTCCACGAGCAGTACTTC. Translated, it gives CALIPRVHEQYF.

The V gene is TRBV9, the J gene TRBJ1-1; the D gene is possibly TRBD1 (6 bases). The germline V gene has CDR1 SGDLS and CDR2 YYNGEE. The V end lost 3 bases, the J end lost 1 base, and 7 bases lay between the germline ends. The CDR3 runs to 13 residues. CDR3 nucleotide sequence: TGTGCCAGCAGCGCGACAGGGAACACTGAAGCTTTCTTT. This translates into CASSATGNTEAFF.

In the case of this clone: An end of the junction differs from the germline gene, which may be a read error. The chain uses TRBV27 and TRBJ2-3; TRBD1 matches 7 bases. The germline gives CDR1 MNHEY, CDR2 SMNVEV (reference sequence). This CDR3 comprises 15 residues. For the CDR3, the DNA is TGTGCCAGCCGTTTCGGGACAGTAAGCACAGATACGCAGTATTTT. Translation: CASRFGTVSTDTQYF.

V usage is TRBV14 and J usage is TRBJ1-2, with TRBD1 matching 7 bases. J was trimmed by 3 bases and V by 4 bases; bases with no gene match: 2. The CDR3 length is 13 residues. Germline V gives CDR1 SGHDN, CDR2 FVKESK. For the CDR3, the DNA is TGTGCCAGCAGCCTTCAGGGGGACTATGGCTACACCTTC. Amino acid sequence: CASSLQGDYGYTF.

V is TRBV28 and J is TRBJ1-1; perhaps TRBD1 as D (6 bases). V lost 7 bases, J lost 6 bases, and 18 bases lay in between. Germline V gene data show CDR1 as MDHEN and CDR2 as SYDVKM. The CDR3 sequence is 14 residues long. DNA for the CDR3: TGTGCCAGCACCAAAAACAGGGATATCGCTGAAGCTTTCTTT. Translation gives CASTKNRDIAEAFF.

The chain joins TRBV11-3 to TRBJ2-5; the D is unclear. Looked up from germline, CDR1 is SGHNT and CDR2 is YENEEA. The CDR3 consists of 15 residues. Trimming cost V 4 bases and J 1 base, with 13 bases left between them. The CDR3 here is CASSSSRQSQETQYF. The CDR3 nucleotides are TGTGCCAGCAGCTCTAGTCGGCAGAGCCAAGAGACCCAGTACTTC.

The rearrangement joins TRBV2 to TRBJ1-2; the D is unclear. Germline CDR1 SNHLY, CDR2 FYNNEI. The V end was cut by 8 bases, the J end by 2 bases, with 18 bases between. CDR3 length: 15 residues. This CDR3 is CASVPLWTGNYGYTF. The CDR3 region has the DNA TGTGCCAGCGTACCCCTTTGGACGGGAAACTATGGCTACACCTTC.

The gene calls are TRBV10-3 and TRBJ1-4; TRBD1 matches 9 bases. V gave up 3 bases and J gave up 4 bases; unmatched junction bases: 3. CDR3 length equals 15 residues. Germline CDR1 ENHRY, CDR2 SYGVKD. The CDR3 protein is CAISEDRGGNEKLFF. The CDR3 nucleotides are TGTGCCATCAGTGAAGACAGGGGGGGTAATGAAAAACTGTTTTTT.

The CDR3 sequence: CASSFTANTEAFF. As DNA, the CDR3 is TGTGCCAGCAGTTTTACAGCGAACACTGAAGCTTTCTTT. The chain uses TRBV27 and TRBJ1-1, with D unclear. Trimming removed 3 bases at V and 1 base at J, with 6 bases between. This CDR3 contains 13 residues. CDR1 MNHEY and CDR2 SMNVEV come from the germline V gene (reference sequence).